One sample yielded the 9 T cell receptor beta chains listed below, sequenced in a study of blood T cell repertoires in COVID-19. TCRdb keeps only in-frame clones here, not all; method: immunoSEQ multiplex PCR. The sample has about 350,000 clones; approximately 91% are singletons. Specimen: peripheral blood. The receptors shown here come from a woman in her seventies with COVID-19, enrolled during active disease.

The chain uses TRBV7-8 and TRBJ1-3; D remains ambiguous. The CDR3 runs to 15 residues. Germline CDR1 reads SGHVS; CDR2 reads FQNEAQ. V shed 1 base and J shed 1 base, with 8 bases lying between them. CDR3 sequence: CASSLVAFSGNTIYF. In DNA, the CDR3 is TGTGCCAGCAGCTTAGTGGCTTTTTCTGGAAACACCATATATTTT.

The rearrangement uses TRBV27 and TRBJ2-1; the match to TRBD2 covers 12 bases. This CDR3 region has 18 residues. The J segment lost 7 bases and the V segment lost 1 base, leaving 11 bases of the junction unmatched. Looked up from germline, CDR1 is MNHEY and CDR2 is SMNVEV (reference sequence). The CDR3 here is CASSLWWASGGARNEQFF. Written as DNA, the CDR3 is TGTGCCAGCAGTTTATGGTGGGCTAGCGGGGGGGCCCGAAATGAGCAGTTCTTC.

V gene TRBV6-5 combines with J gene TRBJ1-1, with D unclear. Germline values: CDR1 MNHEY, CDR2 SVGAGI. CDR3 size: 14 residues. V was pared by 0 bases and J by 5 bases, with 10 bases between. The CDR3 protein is CASSYSIYRTEAFF. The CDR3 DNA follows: TGTGCCAGCAGTTACTCGATTTACCGGACTGAAGCTTTCTTT.

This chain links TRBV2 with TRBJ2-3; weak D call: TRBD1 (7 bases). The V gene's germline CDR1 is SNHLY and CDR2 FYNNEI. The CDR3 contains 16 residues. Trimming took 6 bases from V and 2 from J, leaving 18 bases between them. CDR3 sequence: CASSLGGRTTTDTQYF. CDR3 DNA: TGTGCCAGCAGCCTAGGGGGCAGGACTACCACAGATACGCAGTATTTT.

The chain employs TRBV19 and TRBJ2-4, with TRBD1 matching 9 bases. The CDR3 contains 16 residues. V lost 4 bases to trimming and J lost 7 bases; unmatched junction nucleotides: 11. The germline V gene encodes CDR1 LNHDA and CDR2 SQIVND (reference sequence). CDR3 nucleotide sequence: TGTGCCAGTAGTACCCCCGGGACAGGGACATCGAACATTCAGTACTTC. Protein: CASSTPGTGTSNIQYF.

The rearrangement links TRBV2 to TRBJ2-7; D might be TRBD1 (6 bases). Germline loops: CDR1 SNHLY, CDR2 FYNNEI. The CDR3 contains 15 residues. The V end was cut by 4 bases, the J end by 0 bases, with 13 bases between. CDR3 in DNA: TGTGCCAGCAGTGTGACACAGGGTGGCTCCTACGAGCAGTACTTC. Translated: CASSVTQGGSYEQYF.

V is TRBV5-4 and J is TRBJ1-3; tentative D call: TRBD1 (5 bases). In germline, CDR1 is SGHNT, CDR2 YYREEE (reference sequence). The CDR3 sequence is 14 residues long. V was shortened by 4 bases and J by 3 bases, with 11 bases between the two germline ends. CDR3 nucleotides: TGTGCCAGCAGCGCCGGGGGGAGTGGAAACACCATATATTTT. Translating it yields CASSAGGSGNTIYF.

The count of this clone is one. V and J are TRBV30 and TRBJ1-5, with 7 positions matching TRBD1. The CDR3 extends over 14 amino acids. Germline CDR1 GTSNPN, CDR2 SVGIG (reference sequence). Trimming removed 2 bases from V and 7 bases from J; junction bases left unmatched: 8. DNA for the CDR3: TGTGCCTGGAGTACCGGGACAGTGCCCCAGCCCCAGCATTTT. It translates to CAWSTGTVPQPQHF.

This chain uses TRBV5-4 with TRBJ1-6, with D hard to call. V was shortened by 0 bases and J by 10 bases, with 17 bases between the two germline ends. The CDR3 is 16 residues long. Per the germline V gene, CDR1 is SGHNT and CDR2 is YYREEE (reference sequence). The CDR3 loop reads CASSLGGSERRSPLHF. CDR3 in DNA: TGTGCCAGCAGCTTGGGAGGTAGTGAGCGGAGGTCACCCCTCCACTTT.